These T cell receptor beta chains were read from a single sample in a study of T cells after yellow fever vaccination. TCRdb fed the 5' RACE reads into MiXCR, producing one record per CDR3 protein. The sample consists of hundreds of thousands of distinct CDR3 sequences, 10% to 15% of them appearing once. This specimen was PBMCs, taken on the day of the yellow fever booster vaccination. Every receptor here comes from a man younger than 40 who received the YFV17D yellow fever vaccine. Each CDR3 is given with its conserved first and last residue. A D gene is named only where the DNA matches it firmly. Size values are once, few and many counts, or a class for expanded clones, and some rows have none.

CDR3 length | clone size | J gene | V gene | D gene | CDR3 protein | CDR3 DNA
15 | many | TRBJ1-5 | TRBV24-1 | . | CATSDSRAQNQPQHF | TGTGCCACCAGTGATTCGAGGGCACAAAATCAGCCCCAGCATTTT
15 | . | TRBJ1-1 | TRBV7-2 | . | CASSFTHILDTEAFF | TGTGCCAGCAGCTTCACCCACATACTGGACACTGAAGCTTTCTTT
15 | . | TRBJ2-3 | TRBV5-6 | . | CASSLFGAATDTQYF | TGTGCCAGCAGCCTATTCGGCGCAGCCACAGATACGCAGTATTTT
15 | few | TRBJ1-2 | TRBV5-1 | . | CASSVRDTTNYGYTF | TGCGCCAGCAGCGTACGGGACACCACTAACTATGGCTACACCTTC
20 | . | TRBJ2-1 | TRBV24-1 | . | CATSGLGAQNQESSYNEQFF | TGTGCCACCAGTGGCCTCGGGGCCCAGAACCAGGAGAGCTCCTACAATGAGCAGTTCTTC
13 | many | TRBJ2-7 | TRBV29-1 | TRBD2 | CSVVPSGSYEQYF | TGCAGCGTTGTCCCTAGCGGGTCCTACGAGCAGTACTTC
15 | few | TRBJ1-1 | TRBV5-6 | . | CASSWDVTLNTEAFF | TGTGCCAGCAGTTGGGACGTTACCCTGAACACTGAAGCTTTCTTT
16 | few | TRBJ1-2 | TRBV6-1 | TRBD1 | CASSKDNRQGAYGYTF | TGTGCCAGCAGCAAGGACAATAGACAGGGGGCGTATGGCTACACCTTC
16 | . | TRBJ2-3 | TRBV12-3/TRBV12-4 | TRBD2 | CASSFSNGRAADTQYF | TGTGCCAGCAGCTTTAGCAACGGGAGGGCCGCAGATACGCAGTATTTT
13 | . | TRBJ2-3 | TRBV7-2 | . | CASSSEAGWELYF | TGTGCCAGCAGCTCCGAGGCTGGGTGGGAGTTGTATTTT
14 | . | TRBJ2-7 | TRBV2 | . | CASRGVRTSYEQYF | TGTGCCAGCAGGGGGGTACGGACCTCCTACGAGCAGTACTTC
16 | few | TRBJ1-3 | TRBV6-5 | . | CASSYSGGLSGNTIYF | TGTGCCAGCAGTTACTCGGGGGGCCTCTCTGGAAACACCATATATTTT
16 | few | TRBJ2-1 | TRBV27 | TRBD2 | CATSSQREGRGNEQFF | TGTGCCACCTCTTCCCAGCGGGAGGGCCGGGGGAATGAGCAGTTCTTC
12 | . | TRBJ2-7 | TRBV6-2/TRBV6-3 | . | CASGVSSYEQYF | TGTGCCAGCGGGGTTAGCTCCTACGAGCAGTACTTC
15 | few | TRBJ2-3 | TRBV20-1 | TRBD2 | CSPFKTSGSADTQYF | TGCAGTCCCTTTAAGACTAGCGGGAGCGCAGATACGCAGTATTTT
14 | . | TRBJ2-4 | TRBV12-3/TRBV12-4 | . | CASSLTLAKNIQYF | TGTGCCAGCAGTTTGACCCTAGCCAAAAACATTCAGTACTTC
14 | . | TRBJ2-7 | TRBV3-1 | . | CASSQAAGRYEQYF | TGTGCCAGCAGCCAAGCCGCGGGAAGGTACGAGCAGTACTTC
17 | . | TRBJ2-1 | TRBV5-1 | . | CASSSIKGSVTYNEQFF | TGCGCCAGCAGCTCCATCAAGGGTAGCGTCACCTACAATGAGCAGTTCTTC
16 | few | TRBJ2-5 | TRBV7-9 | . | CASSLDHWDPQETQYF | TGTGCCAGCAGCTTAGACCACTGGGACCCCCAAGAGACCCAGTACTTC
18 | few | TRBJ2-1 | TRBV1 | . | CTSSQDRLAGVLDNEQFF | TGCACCAGCAGCCAAGATAGGCTAGCGGGAGTTTTGGATAATGAGCAGTTCTTC
17 | few | TRBJ2-7 | TRBV3-1 | TRBD2 | CASSQAGLAVYSYEQYF | TGTGCCAGCAGCCAGGCAGGACTAGCAGTTTACTCCTACGAGCAGTACTTC
17 | . | TRBJ2-7 | TRBV6-5 | . | CASSYSIASTRPYRQYF | TGTGCCAGCAGTTACTCGATTGCATCCACCCGACCTTATAGGCAGTACTTC
16 | . | TRBJ1-2 | TRBV7-8 | . | CASSLASSGTGAGYTF | TGTGCCAGCAGCTTAGCGTCTTCCGGGACCGGGGCCGGCTACACCTTC
16 | few | TRBJ2-3 | TRBV20-1 | TRBD2 | CSARDWPSGRVDTQYF | TGCAGTGCTAGAGATTGGCCTAGCGGGAGGGTAGATACGCAGTATTTT
12 | few | TRBJ1-1 | TRBV20-1 | . | CSASRGNTEAFF | TGCAGTGCTAGCCGAGGGAACACTGAAGCTTTCTTT
16 | many | TRBJ2-1 | TRBV28 | . | CASSFKLVSGYNEQFF | TGTGCCAGCAGTTTTAAACTAGTCTCAGGATACAATGAGCAGTTCTTC
16 | . | TRBJ2-4 | TRBV7-9 | . | CASSLGEGATKNIQYF | TGTGCCAGCAGCTTAGGGGAGGGGGCAACCAAAAACATTCAGTACTTC
13 | . | TRBJ1-6 | TRBV7-2 | . | CASSSPGRPPLHF | TGTGCCAGCAGCTCCCCCGGGAGGCCACCCCTCCACTTT
12 | few | TRBJ2-7 | TRBV12-3/TRBV12-4 | . | CASSKQVYEQYF | TGTGCCAGCAGTAAACAGGTTTACGAGCAGTACTTC
15 | . | TRBJ2-3 | TRBV9 | . | CASSGGAGGTDTQYF | TGTGCCAGCAGTGGGGGGGCGGGAGGCACAGATACGCAGTATTTT
15 | many | TRBJ1-5 | TRBV6-2/TRBV6-3 | TRBD1 | CASSPGQSSNQPQHF | TGTGCCAGCAGCCCGGGACAGTCTAGCAATCAGCCCCAGCATTTT
15 | many | TRBJ2-1 | TRBV29-1 | TRBD2 | CSVGFGGSSYNEQFF | TGCAGCGTTGGGTTCGGGGGGAGCTCCTACAATGAGCAGTTCTTC
13 | many | TRBJ2-7 | TRBV12-3/TRBV12-4 | . | CASNRDGIYEQYF | TGTGCCAGCAACAGGGACGGAATCTACGAGCAGTACTTC
14 | few | TRBJ2-3 | TRBV7-8 | . | CASSLVTGLDTQYF | TGTGCCAGCAGCTTAGTCACAGGGCTGGATACGCAGTATTTT
13 | . | TRBJ1-2 | TRBV28 | . | CASSLSTGYGYTF | TGTGCCAGCAGTTTATCAACAGGGTATGGCTACACCTTC
11 | many | TRBJ2-7 | TRBV10-3 | . | CAIRGEGEQYF | TGTGCCATCAGAGGGGAAGGCGAGCAGTACTTC
16 | many | TRBJ2-1 | TRBV9 | TRBD2 | CASSASLAGGYNEQFF | TGTGCCAGCAGCGCCTCACTAGCGGGAGGGTACAATGAGCAGTTCTTC
16 | many | TRBJ2-7 | TRBV6-1 | TRBD2 | CASRHEGAGKWGEQYF | TGTGCCAGCAGGCACGAGGGAGCGGGGAAGTGGGGCGAGCAGTACTTC
15 | . | TRBJ2-5 | TRBV7-2 | TRBD2 | CASSLGTSEAETQYF | TGTGCCAGCAGCCTAGGGACTAGCGAGGCGGAGACCCAGTACTTC
16 | few | TRBJ2-2 | TRBV6-4 | . | CASSDFKLANTGELFF | TGTGCCAGCAGTGACTTTAAACTCGCGAACACCGGGGAGCTGTTTTTT
16 | . | TRBJ2-3 | TRBV6-1 | . | CASKVGSTGGTDTQYF | TGTGCCAGCAAAGTTGGATCAACCGGGGGCACAGATACGCAGTATTTT
14 | few | TRBJ1-1 | TRBV12-3/TRBV12-4 | . | CVTSPAVRTAEAFF | TGTGTCACAAGCCCGGCCGTTCGGACTGCTGAAGCTTTCTTT
17 | . | TRBJ2-5 | TRBV10-3 | TRBD1 | CAISGTPDRGKQETQYF | TGTGCCATCAGTGGGACCCCGGACAGGGGGAAACAAGAGACCCAGTACTTC
15 | . | TRBJ2-3 | TRBV7-8 | . | CASSLLAVVGDTQYF | TGTGCCAGCAGCCTCCTGGCGGTAGTAGGGGATACGCAGTATTTT
18 | many | TRBJ2-1 | TRBV15 | TRBD2 | CATREWTLAGGIYNEQFF | TGTGCCACCAGAGAGTGGACACTAGCGGGAGGGATCTACAATGAGCAGTTCTTC
15 | few | TRBJ2-5 | TRBV5-1 | . | CASSLLGTSQETQYF | TGCGCCAGCAGCTTGTTGGGGACAAGCCAAGAGACCCAGTACTTC
13 | . | TRBJ2-7 | TRBV3-1 | TRBD1 | CASSRGQGNEQYF | TGTGCCAGCAGCCGAGGACAGGGCAACGAGCAGTACTTC
13 | few | TRBJ2-7 | TRBV5-1 | . | CASSARSSYEQYF | TGCGCCAGCAGCGCCCGGAGCTCCTACGAGCAGTACTTC